This TCR beta chain comes out of a study of Ad26.COV2.S vaccination and SARS-CoV-2 variants. Stated treatment: some 20 received Ad26.COV2.S at low or high dose, single or two shots; roughly 5 received placebo; per-sample allocation not given. Sampling took place 63 days after the first vaccine or placebo injection. Clones were read by immunoSEQ multiplex PCR, and TCRdb kept only the in-frame ones, dropping some. The profile shows some 350,000 clones, roughly 90% of them singletons. Sequencing was performed on peripheral blood, taken in a trial of Ad26.COV2.S vaccine versus placebo. The clonotype was recovered from a person between 18 and 65 years old who received the Ad26.COV2.S COVID-19 vaccine or a placebo.

For the CDR3, the DNA is TGTGCCAGCAGCTTAGCGGCCCCAGGGGGCGCTAACTATGGCTACACCTTC. This gives the protein CASSLAAPGGANYGYTF. The chain recombines TRBV7-2 with TRBJ1-2, with 8 bases aligning to TRBD1. V dropped 0 bases and J dropped 0; count of bases not matched to a gene: 6. This CDR3 contains 17 residues. CDR1 is SGHTA and CDR2 is FQGNSA in the germline V gene.